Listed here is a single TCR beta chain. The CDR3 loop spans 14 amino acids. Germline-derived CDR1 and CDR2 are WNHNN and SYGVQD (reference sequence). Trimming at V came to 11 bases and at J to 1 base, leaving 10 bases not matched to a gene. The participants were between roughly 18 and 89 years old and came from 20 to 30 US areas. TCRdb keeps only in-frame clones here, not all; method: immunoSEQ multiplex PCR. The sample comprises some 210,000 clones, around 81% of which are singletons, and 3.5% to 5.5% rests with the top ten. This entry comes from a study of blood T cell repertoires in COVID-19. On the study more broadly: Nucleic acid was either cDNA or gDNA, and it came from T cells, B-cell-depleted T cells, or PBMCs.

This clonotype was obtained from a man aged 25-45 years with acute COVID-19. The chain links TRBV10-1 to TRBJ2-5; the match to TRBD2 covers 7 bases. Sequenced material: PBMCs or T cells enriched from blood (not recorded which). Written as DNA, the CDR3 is TGCGCCTGGACTAGAGGACTAGTCCAAGAGACCCAGTACTTC. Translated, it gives CAWTRGLVQETQYF.